This T cell receptor (beta chain) originates from a study of blood T cell repertoires in COVID-19. As for the study in general: Researchers got acute and convalescent COVID-19 samples from the United States, Italy and Spain.

The germline V gene encodes CDR1 PRHDT and CDR2 FYEKMQ (reference sequence). J was trimmed by 2 bases and V by 1 base; bases with no gene match: 0. This CDR3 has 14 amino acids. Measured with immunoSEQ multiplex PCR; TCRdb has only the in-frame clones, and not every one. This sample has around 330,000 clones; approximately 87% occur once, and the top ten carry around 4%. The gene calls are TRBV13 and TRBJ1-1; 8 nucleotides match TRBD1. The receptor's source is a woman aged 45-65 years with active or convalescent COVID-19. Sequenced sample: peripheral blood. The CDR3 is CASSLAGGNTEAFF. The DNA for the CDR3 is TGTGCCAGCAGCTTAGCAGGGGGCAACACTGAAGCTTTCTTT.